The 9 T cell receptor beta chains given below trace back to one sample, sequenced in a study of shared clonotypes between healthy human individuals. CD8 cells classed as naive were CD45RO-negative and positively selected for CCR7, excluding terminally differentiated effector memory CD45RA+ cells. TCRdb keeps only in-frame clones here, not all; method: immunoSEQ multiplex PCR. Of roughly 570,000 clones listed, roughly 98% were seen once; the top ten hold approximately 0.33%. Sequences were obtained from naive CD8+ T cells sorted from blood. The receptor set was obtained from a man younger than 40 in good health.

The chain has TRBV19 and TRBJ1-1, with D tentatively TRBD1 (6 bases). CDR3 size: 13 residues. V lost 5 bases, J lost 3 bases, and 10 bases lay in between. CDR1 and CDR2 (germline): LNHDA, SQIVND (reference sequence). The CDR3 DNA is TGTGCCAGTAGTTCCAGGGGTTACACTGAAGCTTTCTTT. It is translated as CASSSRGYTEAFF.

The V and J genes are TRBV28 and TRBJ2-5, with TRBD2 matching 13 bases. The V gene end was trimmed by 6 bases and the J gene end by 0 bases; junction bases not matched to a gene: 7. Germline V gives CDR1 MDHEN, CDR2 SYDVKM. This CDR3 region has 17 residues. CDR3 loop: CASSPGLAGANQETQYF. CDR3 coding DNA: TGTGCCAGCAGCCCTGGACTAGCGGGAGCAAACCAAGAGACCCAGTACTTC.

The V gene is TRBV5-4, the J gene TRBJ1-1; D is ambiguous. This CDR3 contains 14 residues. CDR1 SGHNT and CDR2 YYREEE come from the germline V gene (reference sequence). Trimming took 0 bases from V and 0 from J, leaving 6 bases between them. In nucleotides, the CDR3 is TGTGCCAGCAGCTTGGCCGAGGTGAACACTGAAGCTTTCTTT. It translates to CASSLAEVNTEAFF.

This chain uses TRBV7-2 with TRBJ2-1; unclear D gene. CDR1 is SGHTA and CDR2 is FQGNSA in the germline V gene. The CDR3 runs 13 residues. V lost 5 bases to trimming and J lost 8 bases, with 13 bases between them. The CDR3 is CASSEPPSDEQFF. The CDR3 nucleotides read TGTGCCAGCAGCGAGCCCCCCAGCGATGAGCAGTTCTTC.

The gene calls are TRBV7-9 and TRBJ2-3, with 15 bases lining up with TRBD2. Losses at the gene ends were 2 bases for V and 7 bases for J; bases not matched to a gene: 7. This CDR3 spans 17 amino acids. Germline assignment: CDR1 SEHNR and CDR2 FQNEAQ (reference sequence). The CDR3 protein is CASSLSPGLAGGYTQYF. Written as DNA, the CDR3 is TGTGCCAGCAGCTTATCACCGGGACTAGCGGGAGGATATACGCAGTATTTT.

Turning to this clone: At one end, the junction sequence differs from germline, possibly due to a read error. The chain recombines TRBV20-1 with TRBJ2-5, with D possibly TRBD1 on 6 matching bases. The CDR3 is 10 amino acids. In germline, CDR1 is DFQATT, CDR2 SNEGSKA (reference sequence). As DNA, the CDR3 is TGTTCAGGGGAACAAGAGACCCAGTACTTC. It codes for CSGEQETQYF.

This clone appeared a single time. The chain employs TRBV7-9 and TRBJ2-1; weak D call: TRBD2 (6 bases). The CDR3 is 16 amino acids. The germline V gene encodes CDR1 SEHNR and CDR2 FQNEAQ (reference sequence). Trimming shortened V by 4 bases and J by 4 bases, and 17 bases separated the two germline ends. CDR3 DNA: TGTGCCAGCAGCTCCCCTACCAGCGGGTATTACAATGAGCAGTTCTTC. Protein sequence: CASSSPTSGYYNEQFF.

This chain uses TRBV5-1 with TRBJ2-2; D is unresolved. The CDR3 loop spans 15 amino acids. Germline V CDR1 and CDR2: SGHRS, YFSETQ. Trimming cost V 0 bases and J 0 bases, with 6 bases left between them. Here the CDR3 DNA reads TGCGCCAGCAGCTTGGGAGCCCCGAACACCGGGGAGCTGTTTTTT. Its protein product is CASSLGAPNTGELFF.

For this clone: Other DNA sequences of this sample code for an identical CDR3. The V call is TRBV27, the J call TRBJ2-1; perhaps TRBD1 as D (5 bases). With 8 bases removed from V and 3 bases from J, the gap between germline ends came to 8 bases. Germline V lookup: CDR1 MNHEY, CDR2 SMNVEV (reference sequence). CDR3 length: 12 residues. As DNA, the CDR3 is TGTGCCAGCTCCGACAGCTACAATGAGCAGTTCTTC. Its protein is CASSDSYNEQFF.